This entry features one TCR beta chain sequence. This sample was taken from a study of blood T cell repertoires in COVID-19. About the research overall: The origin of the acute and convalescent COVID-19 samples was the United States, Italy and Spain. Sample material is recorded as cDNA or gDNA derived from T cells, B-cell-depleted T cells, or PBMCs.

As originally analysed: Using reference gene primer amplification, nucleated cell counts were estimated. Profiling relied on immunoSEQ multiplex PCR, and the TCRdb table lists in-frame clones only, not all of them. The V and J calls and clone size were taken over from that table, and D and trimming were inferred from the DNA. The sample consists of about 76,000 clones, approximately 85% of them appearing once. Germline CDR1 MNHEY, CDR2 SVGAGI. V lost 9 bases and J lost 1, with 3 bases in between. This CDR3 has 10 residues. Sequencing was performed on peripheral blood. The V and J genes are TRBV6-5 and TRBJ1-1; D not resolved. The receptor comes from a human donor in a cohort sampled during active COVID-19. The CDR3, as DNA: TGTGCCAGGGCGAACACTGAAGCTTTCTTT. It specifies CARANTEAFF.